Below, 26 T cell receptor beta chains from the same sample are listed, as sequenced in a study of control samples from healthy donors and cancer patients. The assay was immunoSEQ multiplex PCR, and TCRdb's table has in-frame clones only and misses some. The data contain roughly 120,000 clones, more than 75% of them singletons. Sequencing was performed on blood. These receptors were collected from a woman in her seventies in good health.

V gene TRBV2 combines with J gene TRBJ2-5; TRBD1 is a possible D gene (6 bases). The CDR3 sequence is 13 residues long. Germline loops: CDR1 SNHLY, CDR2 FYNNEI. V was trimmed by 5 bases and J by 1 base, leaving 8 bases between them. The CDR3 sequence is CASSQQGQETQYF. The CDR3 coding sequence is TGTGCCAGCAGTCAACAGGGCCAAGAGACCCAGTACTTC.

CDR3 amino acids: CASSEFTQPQHF. DNA of the CDR3: TGTGCCAGCAGTGAATTTACTCAGCCCCAGCATTTT. The chain has TRBV6-1 and TRBJ1-5; no clear D gene. Deletions cut 2 bases from V and 6 bases from J, with 5 bases between. Germline loops: CDR1 MNHNS, CDR2 SASEGT. The CDR3 extends over 12 amino acids.

This rearrangement joins TRBV28 to TRBJ2-3, with 11 bases matching TRBD2. The germline gives CDR1 MDHEN, CDR2 SYDVKM. The trim removed 2 bases at V and 4 bases at J, leaving 8 bases unmatched. This CDR3 contains 17 residues. The CDR3 DNA reads as TGTGCCAGCAGTTTACTTATACTAGCGGGGGCCTCAGATACGCAGTATTTT. It specifies CASSLLILAGASDTQYF.

The CDR3 loop is CASSQVYPSPYEQYF. The CDR3 coding sequence is TGCGCCAGCAGCCAAGTCTATCCCTCCCCCTACGAGCAGTACTTC. J is TRBJ2-7 and V is TRBV4-1; unclear D gene. Trimming shortened V by 1 base and J by 2 bases, and 12 bases separated the two germline ends. Germline V gene data show CDR1 as MGHRA and CDR2 as YSYEKL. The CDR3 is made up of 15 amino acids.

The gene calls are TRBV6-5 and TRBJ1-2, with TRBD1 as a possible D gene (6 bases). Trimming shortened V by 4 bases and J by 4 bases, and 19 bases separated the two germline ends. CDR3 size: 16 residues. Per germline, CDR1 MNHEY and CDR2 SVGAGI. The CDR3, as DNA: TGTGCCAGCAGTTTCCCCGACCGGACAGCCTCCTATGGCTACACCTTC. It is translated as CASSFPDRTASYGYTF.

The CDR3 reads CASIHRGGVGGYTF. DNA of the CDR3: TGTGCCAGCATCCACAGAGGAGGTGTAGGCGGCTACACCTTC. This chain connects TRBV7-9 to TRBJ1-2; D gene unclear. The CDR3 spans 14 residues. V lost 7 bases and J lost 8, with 20 bases in between. The germline V gene encodes CDR1 SEHNR and CDR2 FQNEAQ (reference sequence).

The gene calls are TRBV25-1 and TRBJ1-1; TRBD1 is a possible D gene (5 bases). V lost 0 bases and J lost 1, with 12 bases in between. The germline V gene encodes CDR1 MGHDK and CDR2 SYGVNS. CDR3 length equals 16 residues. CDR3 loop: CASSEYRGTGNTEAFF. The CDR3 nucleotides read TGTGCCAGCAGTGAATATCGGGGGACTGGGAACACTGAAGCTTTCTTT.

V is TRBV3-1 (or the pseudogene TRBV3-2) and J is TRBJ2-6; D might be TRBD2 (6 bases). Germline V lookup: CDR1 LGHDT, CDR2 YNNKEL (reference sequence). V was trimmed by 1 base and J by 2 bases, leaving 6 bases between them. This CDR3 is 15 amino acids long. CDR3 DNA sequence: TGTGCCAGCAGCCAAGGACTAGCTGGGGCCAACGTCCTGACTTTC. This translates into CASSQGLAGANVLTF.

The chain links TRBV13 to TRBJ1-2; D remains unclear. The V end was cut by 1 base, the J end by 6 bases, with 6 bases between. Germline CDR1 is PRHDT and CDR2 is FYEKMQ (reference sequence). This CDR3 has 12 residues. Here the CDR3 reads CASSLVTHGYTF. For the CDR3, the DNA is TGTGCCAGCAGCTTAGTCACCCATGGCTACACCTTC.

In its sample, this clone was seen once. The chain uses TRBV23-1 and TRBJ1-3; no reliable D call. TRBV23-1 qualifies as an ORF whose function is uncertain. This CDR3 is 16 amino acids long. Deletions cut 7 bases from V and 0 bases from J, with 16 bases between. The CDR3 region has the DNA TGCGCCAGCACCGAATCACACCTGAGCTCTGGAAACACCATATATTTT. Encoded protein: CASTESHLSSGNTIYF.

The CDR3 DNA sequence: TGTGCCAGCAGCGACGGTACTAGCGGGGGTTCCTTTTCCTACGAGCAGTACTTC. Translated: CASSDGTSGGSFSYEQYF. The rearrangement links TRBV4-2 to TRBJ2-7; 11 positions match TRBD2. The CDR3 is 18 amino acids. V lost 5 bases, J lost 1 base, and 13 bases stayed unmatched. Germline values: CDR1 LGHNA, CDR2 YNFKEQ.

The chain employs TRBV7-9 and TRBJ1-5; D possibly corresponds to TRBD1 (6 bases). This CDR3 has 17 residues. V lost 5 bases to trimming and J lost 8 bases, with 25 bases between them. Germline CDR1 reads SEHNR; CDR2 reads FQNEAQ (reference sequence). The CDR3 region is CASSAWGGQGKGKPQHF. The CDR3 bases are TGTGCCAGCAGCGCCTGGGGGGGGCAGGGCAAAGGAAAGCCCCAGCATTTT.

The rearrangement uses TRBV29-1 and TRBJ2-2; 10 bases map to TRBD2. The CDR3 consists of 17 residues. With 0 bases clipped from V and 4 bases from J, the junction kept 8 bases outside the gene matches. Germline CDR1 is SQVTM and CDR2 is ANQGSEA. CDR3 sequence: CSVEDLASGGSTGELFF. The CDR3 coding sequence is TGCAGCGTTGAAGATCTAGCTAGCGGGGGCTCCACCGGGGAGCTGTTTTTT.

V usage is TRBV3-1 (or the pseudogene TRBV3-2) and J usage is TRBJ2-3; maybe TRBD2 (6 bases). Germline CDR1 is LGHDT and CDR2 is YNNKEL (reference sequence). Trimming removed 0 bases at V and 2 bases at J, with 9 bases between. The CDR3 extends over 15 amino acids. This chain's CDR3 is CASSQEAGLTDTQYF. CDR3 DNA: TGTGCCAGCAGCCAAGAGGCGGGGCTCACAGATACGCAGTATTTT.

The V call is TRBV4-1, the J call TRBJ1-2, with 7 positions matching TRBD1. The CDR3 contains 15 residues. The ends lost 5 bases at V and 0 bases at J; junction bases unmatched: 6. Germline V gives CDR1 MGHRA, CDR2 YSYEKL. CDR3 sequence reads: CASSNTGASNYGYTF. The CDR3 DNA sequence: TGCGCCAGCAGCAATACAGGGGCCTCTAACTATGGCTACACCTTC.

V gene TRBV5-1 combines with J gene TRBJ2-1; D is undetermined. From germline, CDR1 is SGHRS and CDR2 YFSETQ. V lost 0 bases to trimming and J lost 5 bases, with 9 bases between them. The length of the CDR3 is 14 residues. The CDR3 coding sequence is TGCGCCAGCAGCTTGGTGCTTCAGAACAATGAGCAGTTCTTC. This encodes CASSLVLQNNEQFF.

The V call is TRBV5-6, the J call TRBJ1-2, with D tentatively TRBD1 (5 bases). The germline V gene has CDR1 SGHDT and CDR2 YYEEEE. CDR3 length: 15 amino acids. V lost 6 bases, J lost 4 bases, and 19 bases lay in between. Here the CDR3 DNA reads TGTGCCAGCACCCTCCCAGCAGGGCTTGGCTATGGCTACACCTTC. This sequence encodes CASTLPAGLGYGYTF.

This chain links TRBV15 with TRBJ2-4; D is possibly TRBD1 (6 bases). V shed 7 bases and J shed 5 bases, with 9 bases lying between them. CDR1 and CDR2 from the germline V gene are LNHNV and YYDKDF (reference sequence). The CDR3 sequence is 12 residues long. CDR3 protein: CATKGQQNIQYF. The DNA of the CDR3 is TGTGCCACCAAGGGACAACAAAACATTCAGTACTTC.

This chain uses TRBV15 with TRBJ1-5; possibly TRBD1 for D (6 bases). CDR3 size: 15 residues. Trimming left V 3 bases short and J 5 bases short, with 14 bases between. From germline, CDR1 is LNHNV and CDR2 YYDKDF (reference sequence). The CDR3, as DNA: TGTGCCACCAGCAGGGGGACGGGGGGCTATCAGCCCCAGCATTTT. This encodes CATSRGTGGYQPQHF.

The chain carries TRBV7-7 and TRBJ2-5; 11 bases line up with TRBD1. This CDR3 comprises 17 residues. J lost 2 bases, V lost 3 bases, and 8 bases had no gene match. Germline V gene data show CDR1 as SSHAT and CDR2 as FNYEAQ (reference sequence). This CDR3 reads CASSFGRRDRGQETQYF. CDR3 nucleotides: TGTGCCAGCAGCTTTGGGCGCCGGGACAGGGGGCAAGAGACCCAGTACTTC.

This chain uses TRBV12-5 with TRBJ1-5, with 9 bases that match TRBD1. The CDR3 length is 15 residues. The germline V gene encodes CDR1 LGHNT and CDR2 FRNRAP. With V trimmed by 4 bases and J by 4 bases, 5 bases remained unmatched. The CDR3 DNA reads TGTGCTAGTGGTTGGGCCGGGACAGGGAATCAGCCCCAGCATTTT. Amino acid sequence: CASGWAGTGNQPQHF.

CDR3 nucleotide sequence: TGTGCCAGCAGCTTTGTGGGCCGGGGCAATGAGCAGTTCTTC. Translating gives CASSFVGRGNEQFF. The genes are TRBV5-6 and TRBJ2-1; possible D gene TRBD2, 5 bases. Trimming removed 2 bases at V and 6 bases at J, with 12 bases between. CDR3 length equals 14 residues. Germline CDR1 reads SGHDT; CDR2 reads YYEEEE. Using reference TRBV5-6 and TRBJ2-1 for the parts outside the CDR3, the full variable domain is DAGVTQSPTHLIKTRGQQVTLRCSPKSGHDTVSWYQQALGQGPQFIFQYYEEEERQRGNFPDRFSGHQFPNYSSELNVNALLLGDSALYLCASSFVGRGNEQFFGPGTRLTVL.

The chain couples TRBV12-3 or TRBV12-4 to TRBJ1-1; 7 positions match TRBD1. Trimming at V came to 5 bases and at J to 4 bases, leaving 4 bases not matched to a gene. CDR3 size: 13 residues. CDR3 sequence: CASSRQGGTEAFF. In nucleotides, the CDR3 is TGTGCCAGCAGTCGACAGGGCGGCACTGAAGCTTTCTTT.

The V and J genes are TRBV6-2 or TRBV6-3 and TRBJ2-2, with TRBD2 as a possible D gene (5 bases). Trimming cost V 7 bases and J 6 bases, with 15 bases left between them. This CDR3 region has 14 residues. Germline V gives CDR1 MNHEY, CDR2 SVGEGT. The DNA of the CDR3 is TGTGCCAGCAACCCGGGAAGCGTAGCCGGGGAGCTGTTTTTT. Residues: CASNPGSVAGELFF.

The chain recombines TRBV19 with TRBJ2-1, with 9 positions matching TRBD2. From germline, CDR1 is LNHDA and CDR2 SQIVND (reference sequence). The CDR3 sequence is 15 residues long. With V trimmed by 3 bases and J by 8 bases, 8 bases remained unmatched. DNA for the CDR3: TGTGCCAGTAGTATCCAAGCGGGGGGTGTCGATGAGCAGTTCTTC. This encodes CASSIQAGGVDEQFF.

The V call is TRBV24-1, the J call TRBJ2-7, with 10 bases lining up with TRBD1. The germline CDR1 and CDR2 sequences are KGHDR and SFDVKD. There are 15 residues in the CDR3. V was clipped by 3 bases and J by 3 bases; unmatched bases: 4. CDR3 sequence: CATSDPTGGFYEQYF. The CDR3 DNA sequence: TGTGCCACCAGTGATCCGACAGGGGGCTTCTACGAGCAGTACTTC.